The 21 T cell receptor beta chains below were found in one sample sequenced in a study of shared clonotypes between healthy human individuals. TCRdb keeps only in-frame clones here, not all; method: immunoSEQ multiplex PCR. The repertoire includes over a million clones, approximately 80% of them detected once, and 0.5% to 0.65% sits in the top ten. Specimen: memory CD4+ T cells from PBMCs. The subset was: CD45RA-negative fraction. The receptors originated from a young man in good health. Some clones in this sample may be carry-over from other donors' samples.

The chain has TRBV27 and TRBJ2-1; TRBD2 aligns across 10 bases. Germline values: CDR1 MNHEY, CDR2 SMNVEV (reference sequence). Trimming took 3 bases from V and 8 from J; bases not matched to a gene: 7. The CDR3 extends over 15 amino acids. The CDR3 nucleotides are TGTGCCAGCAGTTTTCTAGCGGGAGAGAGGGATGAGCAGTTCTTC. This translates into CASSFLAGERDEQFF.

This chain joins TRBV10-3 and TRBJ1-5; TRBD1 agrees at 8 bases. This CDR3 has 17 amino acids. V lost 3 bases and J lost 3; bases outside the gene matches: 10. Per germline, CDR1 ENHRY and CDR2 SYGVKD. CDR3 coding DNA: TGTGCCATCAGTGATTCCCCGGACAGGGCGTCCAATCAGCCCCAGCATTTT. Translated, it gives CAISDSPDRASNQPQHF.

The chain uses TRBV30 and TRBJ1-3; possible D gene TRBD1, 6 bases. Germline V lookup: CDR1 GTSNPN, CDR2 SVGIG (reference sequence). There are 13 residues in the CDR3. V was shortened by 5 bases and J by 2 bases, with 10 bases between the two germline ends. CDR3: CAWGGTPGNTIYF. In nucleotides, the CDR3 is TGTGCCTGGGGAGGGACACCTGGAAACACCATATATTTT.

This clone was seen more than once but under ten times. The CDR3 here is CASSQERTGGYGYTF. DNA for the CDR3: TGTGCCAGCAGCCAAGAGCGGACAGGGGGCTATGGCTACACCTTC. The chain couples TRBV4-2 to TRBJ1-2; 10 bases are shared with TRBD1. Trimming took 0 bases from V and 4 from J; bases not matched to a gene: 2. Germline CDR1 and CDR2: LGHNA and YNFKEQ. The CDR3 contains 15 residues.

The DNA of the CDR3 is TGTGCCAGCAGATGGGGGGGCTCCATGAACACTGAAGCTTTCTTT. Translated: CASRWGGSMNTEAFF. The V and J genes are TRBV6-5 and TRBJ1-1; D is possibly TRBD1 (6 bases). Trimming pared 6 bases from V and 0 bases from J, leaving 14 bases between. Germline V CDR1 and CDR2: MNHEY, SVGAGI. CDR3 length equals 15 residues.

The chain links TRBV29-1 to TRBJ1-1; no reliable D call. The CDR3 totals 11 residues. V lost 4 bases and J lost 2, with 5 bases in between. Germline V gene sequence: CDR1 SQVTM, CDR2 ANQGSEA. The CDR3 coding sequence is TGCAGCGTTGGCTCTAACACTGAAGCTTTCTTT. Its translation: CSVGSNTEAFF.

The chain links TRBV30 to TRBJ1-6, with D maybe TRBD1 (5 bases). V lost 0 bases and J lost 14, with 14 bases in between. The CDR3 is 13 amino acids. Germline V gene sequence: CDR1 GTSNPN, CDR2 SVGIG (reference sequence). CDR3 residues: CAWSVTTATALHF. The CDR3 DNA reads as TGTGCCTGGAGTGTAACGACAGCAACGGCCCTCCACTTT. The whole variable domain, remainder taken from reference TRBV30 and TRBJ1-6, is SQTIHQWPATLVQPVGSPLSLECTVEGTSNPNLYWYRQAAGRGLQLLFYSVGIGQISSEVPQNLSASRPQDRQFILSSKKLLLSDSGFYLCAWSVTTATALHFGNGTRLTVT.

This chain links TRBV28 with TRBJ2-1; TRBD2 matches at 7 bases. Trimming at V came to 6 bases and at J to 5 bases, leaving 4 bases not matched to a gene. The germline CDR1 and CDR2 sequences are MDHEN and SYDVKM. This CDR3 contains 13 residues. CDR3 nucleotides: TGTGCCAGCAGCGCTAGCGGCAACAATGAGCAGTTCTTC. Its translation: CASSASGNNEQFF.

Comments on this clone: A read error may produce the germline difference seen at one junction end. J is TRBJ2-7 and V is TRBV11-2; tentatively, D is TRBD2 (5 bases). Germline values: CDR1 SGHAT, CDR2 FQNNGV. This CDR3 spans 13 amino acids. CDR3 DNA: TGTACCAGCAGCTCCCGTAGGGAGAACGAGCAGTACTTC. Its protein is CTSSSRRENEQYF.

Concerning this clone: The sample has other DNA sequences that encode this CDR3 too. The rearrangement joins TRBV2 to TRBJ1-1; D is ambiguous. Germline V gives CDR1 SNHLY, CDR2 FYNNEI. CDR3 length equals 13 residues. Trimming removed 3 bases at V and 0 bases at J, with 5 bases between. As DNA, the CDR3 is TGTGCCAGCAGTGAGGAGATGAACACTGAAGCTTTCTTT. It codes for CASSEEMNTEAFF. Full variable domain (remainder filled in from reference TRBV2 and TRBJ1-1): EPEVTQTPSHQVTQMGQEVILRCVPISNHLYFYWYRQILGQKVEFLVSFYNNEISEKSEIFDDQFSVERPDGSNFTLKIRSTKLEDSAMYFCASSEEMNTEAFFGQGTRLTVV.

V gene TRBV5-1 combines with J gene TRBJ2-5, with TRBD1 matching over 8 bases. CDR3 length equals 17 residues. Germline CDR1 is SGHRS and CDR2 is YFSETQ. Trimming at V came to 6 bases and at J to 5 bases, leaving 18 bases not matched to a gene. The CDR3 sequence is CASTLGATGVAGETQYF. CDR3 DNA sequence: TGCGCCAGCACCCTAGGGGCGACAGGGGTCGCCGGGGAGACCCAGTACTTC.

The chain uses TRBV5-4 and TRBJ2-1; 10 positions agree with TRBD2. The CDR3 has 15 residues. The trim removed 4 bases at V and 7 bases at J, leaving 8 bases unmatched. Per germline, CDR1 SGHNT and CDR2 YYREEE (reference sequence). CDR3 residues: CASSPGGTSENEQFF. The CDR3 DNA is TGTGCCAGCAGCCCTGGTGGGACTAGCGAGAATGAGCAGTTCTTC.

On this clone: This CDR3 is also generated by other DNA sequences in the sample. The chain employs TRBV7-2 and TRBJ2-5; 9 bases align to TRBD2. Per germline, CDR1 SGHTA and CDR2 FQGNSA. V was clipped by 6 bases and J by 5 bases; unmatched bases: 10. The CDR3 totals 15 residues. Here the CDR3 reads CASSRPGAGGETQYF. The CDR3 nucleotides are TGTGCCAGCAGTCGACCCGGAGCGGGAGGCGAGACCCAGTACTTC.

The DNA of the CDR3 is TGTGCCAGCAGCACCCGACAGGGATCGGGTGGCTACACCTTC. It specifies CASSTRQGSGGYTF. The chain combines TRBV5-6 with TRBJ1-2; 7 positions agree with TRBD1. This CDR3 region has 14 residues. The junction had 10 bases not matched to a gene; V was cut back by 4 bases and J by 7 bases. Germline CDR1 reads SGHDT; CDR2 reads YYEEEE.

V is TRBV6-5 and J is TRBJ2-7, with 10 bases identical to TRBD1. Trimming at V came to 5 bases and at J to 7 bases, leaving 8 bases not matched to a gene. CDR3 length equals 14 residues. The germline CDR1 and CDR2 sequences are MNHEY and SVGAGI. The CDR3 protein is CASSLDRGLGEQYF. CDR3 nucleotide sequence: TGTGCCAGCAGTCTTGACAGGGGGCTAGGGGAGCAGTACTTC.

The genes are TRBV7-8 and TRBJ2-7; TRBD1 matches 7 bases. The CDR3 sequence is 16 residues long. The germline V gene has CDR1 SGHVS and CDR2 FQNEAQ. V was pared by 2 bases and J by 12 bases, with 19 bases of the junction left unmatched. CDR3 DNA: TGTGCCAGCAGCTTAAGCTTGAGCAGGGGGTCTGACGGACCGTACTTC. Its translation: CASSLSLSRGSDGPYF.

The V gene is TRBV4-1, the J gene TRBJ1-1; TRBD1 is a possible D gene (5 bases). Trimming took 0 bases from V and 6 from J, leaving 20 bases between them. The CDR3 covers 17 residues. Per the germline V gene, CDR1 is MGHRA and CDR2 is YSYEKL. In DNA, the CDR3 is TGCGCCAGCAGCCAAGAGGGAACAGGTGTGCCTTCTCCTGAAGCTTTCTTT. Its translation: CASSQEGTGVPSPEAFF.

This sequence joins TRBV28 and TRBJ1-2, with D perhaps TRBD1 (6 bases). The CDR3 length is 13 residues. The V gene's germline CDR1 is MDHEN and CDR2 SYDVKM. V was cut by 4 bases and J by 6 bases, with 12 bases left in between. The CDR3 is CASSYPNRDGYTF. The CDR3, as DNA: TGTGCCAGCAGTTACCCCAACAGGGATGGCTACACCTTC.

With respect to this clone: Distinct nucleotide sequences in the sample also encode this CDR3. This chain connects TRBV11-2 to TRBJ1-1; possibly TRBD1 for D (5 bases). Germline-derived CDR1 and CDR2 are SGHAT and FQNNGV. This CDR3 is built from 14 residues. V lost 1 base, J lost 1 base, and 7 bases lay in between. CDR3: CASSLVGQNTEAFF. CDR3 nucleotides: TGTGCCAGCAGCTTAGTAGGACAGAACACTGAAGCTTTCTTT.

This clone was recorded once. V and J are TRBV5-1 and TRBJ1-4; no reliable D call. CDR3 length equals 17 residues. Trimming took off 1 base at V and 7 bases at J, with 20 bases between the two ends. The V gene's germline CDR1 is SGHRS and CDR2 YFSETQ. CDR3 amino acids: CASSLRASSQLGEKLFF. CDR3 DNA sequence: TGCGCCAGCAGCTTGCGGGCCTCGAGTCAGCTGGGTGAAAAACTGTTTTTT. The whole variable domain, filled in from reference TRBV5-1 and TRBJ1-4, reads KAGVTQTPRYLIKTRGQQVTLSCSPISGHRSVSWYQQTPGQGLQFLFEYFSETQRNKGNFPGRFSGRQFSNSRSEMNVSTLELGDSALYLCASSLRASSQLGEKLFFGSGTQLSVL.

V gene TRBV10-3 combines with J gene TRBJ2-1; D uncertain. Germline CDR1 and CDR2: ENHRY and SYGVKD. V was pared by 11 bases and J by 6 bases, with 11 bases between. The CDR3 runs 11 residues. The CDR3 nucleotides read TGTGCCTCCAAAGAGTCCAATGAGCAGTTCTTC. Encoded protein: CASKESNEQFF.